The 13 T cell receptor beta chains given below trace back to one sample, sequenced in a study of cytomegalovirus exposure and HLA in healthy donors. This PCR relied on a set of 60 Vbeta primers and 13 Jbeta primers. The data were produced by immunoSEQ multiplex PCR, yet TCRdb's version contains in-frame clones alone and is incomplete. The data show some 150,000 clones, with 64% seen just once and less than 3.5% held by the top ten. The material sequenced was PBMCs. The receptors come from a woman in her 30s in good health and CMV-seropositive.

V and J are TRBV6-4 and TRBJ2-1, with 8 nucleotides matching TRBD2. In germline, CDR1 is MRHNA, CDR2 SNTAGT. The CDR3 covers 16 residues. After removal of 0 bases from V and 4 bases from J, the junction contained 5 bases not matched to a gene. The DNA of the CDR3 is TGTGCCAGCAGTGACTCGTTTAGCGGGACTTACAATGAGCAGTTCTTC. This encodes CASSDSFSGTYNEQFF.

About this clone: At one boundary the junction diverges from the germline segment, which might be a read error. The rearrangement links TRBV5-1 to TRBJ2-1; TRBD2 matches at 13 bases. This CDR3 is built from 15 residues. Germline V gene lookup returns CDR1 SGHRS and CDR2 YFSETQ. This chain's CDR3 is CASSLGLAGWNEQFF. CDR3 nucleotides: TGCGCCAGCAGTTTGGGACTAGCGGGATGGAATGAGCAGTTCTTC.

The CDR3 region has the DNA TGTGCCAGCAGCTTGGAGGGGGCCAGAAAGAACTATGGCTACACCTTC. Amino acid sequence: CASSLEGARKNYGYTF. The rearrangement uses TRBV5-4 and TRBJ1-2; 7 positions agree with TRBD1. CDR3 length: 16 amino acids. Unmatched junction bases numbered 7, after V lost 0 bases and J lost 2 bases. Germline V gene data show CDR1 as SGHNT and CDR2 as YYREEE (reference sequence).

This chain links TRBV15 with TRBJ1-2, with 7 bases that match TRBD1. Germline lookup yields CDR1 LNHNV and CDR2 YYDKDF (reference sequence). The CDR3 totals 16 residues. J lost 4 bases, V lost 2 bases, and 10 bases had no gene match. CDR3 protein: CATSRRTGAHLYGYTF. The CDR3 nucleotides are TGTGCCACCAGCAGACGTACAGGGGCCCACCTCTATGGCTACACCTTC.

This clone came up a few times. The chain has TRBV7-9 and TRBJ1-2; 9 bases agree with TRBD1. Germline CDR1 SEHNR, CDR2 FQNEAQ (reference sequence). The CDR3 consists of 14 residues. With 5 bases clipped from V and 3 bases from J, the junction kept 4 bases outside the gene matches. CDR3 bases: TGTGCCAGCAGCGACACAGGGGGCGACTATGGCTACACCTTC. It yields the protein CASSDTGGDYGYTF.

V gene TRBV7-7 combines with J gene TRBJ2-5; no definite D call. The germline V and J ends were trimmed by 3 bases and 3 bases, with 8 bases remaining between them. This CDR3 has 13 amino acids. Germline V lookup: CDR1 SSHAT, CDR2 FNYEAQ (reference sequence). DNA for the CDR3: TGTGCCAGCAGCTTGAGACTGAAAGAGACCCAGTACTTC. As protein: CASSLRLKETQYF.

The chain joins TRBV7-2 to TRBJ2-3, with D possibly TRBD2 on 6 matching bases. CDR1 and CDR2 (germline): SGHTA, FQGNSA. The CDR3 sequence is 14 residues long. The V and J ends lost 4 bases and 5 bases respectively, with 13 bases between them. CDR3 region: CASSWGQGGDTQYF. As DNA, the CDR3 is TGTGCCAGCAGCTGGGGCCAGGGAGGAGATACGCAGTATTTT.

This chain links TRBV11-2 with TRBJ1-1, with D possibly matching TRBD1 (5 bases). CDR3 length equals 15 residues. Germline lookup yields CDR1 SGHAT and CDR2 FQNNGV. V gave up 0 bases and J gave up 1 base, with 9 bases separating them. The CDR3 loop reads CASSLDLTGNTEAFF. In DNA form, the CDR3 reads TGTGCCAGCAGCTTAGATCTCACAGGGAACACTGAAGCTTTCTTT. The variable domain in full, completed from reference TRBV11-2 and TRBJ1-1, reads EAGVAQSPRYKIIEKRQSVAFWCNPISGHATLYWYQQILGQGPKLLIQFQNNGVVDDSQLPKDRFSAERLKGVDSTLKIQPAKLEDSAVYLCASSLDLTGNTEAFFGQGTRLTVV.

The rearrangement uses TRBV6-4 and TRBJ2-2; TRBD1 matches at 10 bases. CDR3 length: 16 amino acids. Germline V gene lookup returns CDR1 MRHNA and CDR2 SNTAGT. V gave up 2 bases and J gave up 7 bases; unmatched junction bases: 7. The CDR3 coding sequence is TGTGCCAGCAGTGACCAGACAGGGGGCGTCGACGGGGAGCTGTTTTTT. Translation gives CASSDQTGGVDGELFF.

The CDR3 DNA is TGTGCCAGCTCCCAGGGGCTAGGCTATGGCTACACCTTC. Its protein is CASSQGLGYGYTF. The chain carries TRBV18 and TRBJ1-2, with D tentatively TRBD1 (6 bases). There are 13 residues in the CDR3. Trimming removed 6 bases from V and 4 bases from J, with 12 bases in between. Germline lookup yields CDR1 KGHSH and CDR2 LQKENI. The variable domain in full, with the rest retrieved from reference TRBV18 and TRBJ1-2, is NAGVMQNPRHLVRRRGQEARLRCSPMKGHSHVYWYRQLPEEGLKFMVYLQKENIIDESGMPKERFSAEFPKEGPSILRIQQVVRGDSAAYFCASSQGLGYGYTFGSGTRLTVV.

This clone has only a few counts. V is TRBV4-2 and J is TRBJ1-5; D is unclear. The CDR3 is 14 amino acids. V gave up 0 bases and J gave up 0 bases, with 3 bases separating them. CDR1 is LGHNA, CDR2 YNFKEQ, per germline. The CDR3 reads CASSQDNSNQPQHF. CDR3 bases: TGTGCCAGCAGCCAAGACAATAGCAATCAGCCCCAGCATTTT.

Here the CDR3 DNA reads TGTGCCAGCAGCTTGGGCGGGAGTACCTACGAGCAGTACTTC. It yields the protein CASSLGGSTYEQYF. V is TRBV5-4 and J is TRBJ2-7; 7 positions agree with TRBD2. Trimming cost V 0 bases and J 2 bases; bases outside gene matches: 2. Germline CDR1 and CDR2: SGHNT and YYREEE (reference sequence). The CDR3 spans 14 residues.

The CDR3 here is CAWTGDSNQPQHF. In nucleotides, the CDR3 is TGTGCCTGGACCGGTGATAGCAATCAGCCCCAGCATTTT. The chain uses TRBV30 and TRBJ1-5; no clear D. The CDR3 sequence is 13 residues long. CDR1 is GTSNPN and CDR2 is SVGIG in the germline V gene (reference sequence). The V and J ends lost 4 bases and 0 bases respectively, with 7 bases between them.